The 25 T cell receptor beta chains below were found in one sample sequenced in a study of CD8+ T cells in alopecia areata (dated by TCRdb to about 2018). The library was prepared using the immunoSEQ multiplex PCR assay. RNA was extracted from all samples and reverse transcribed into cDNA, which served as template for TCR sequencing. TCRdb obtained this table from immuneACCESS and retained in-frame rearrangements with V and J assigned. These tables miss some clones; where compared with another copy, unresolved V genes account for less than half of the shortfall, and the remainder is unexplained. Counted in this sample were roughly 100,000 clones; approximately 60% of them appeared once. The biggest ten clones account for 8.8% of the sample. The sample consisted of CD4+ T cells sorted from blood. These receptors all stem from a human donor in good health.

This clone has only a few counts. The CDR3 sequence: CSASDRWGYTF. For the CDR3, the DNA is TGCAGTGCTTCGGACAGGTGGGGCTACACCTTC. This chain connects TRBV20-1 to TRBJ1-2; 7 bases are shared with TRBD1. The CDR3 runs to 11 residues. Trimming at V came to 5 bases and at J to 8 bases, leaving 5 bases not matched to a gene. The germline V gene encodes CDR1 DFQATT and CDR2 SNEGSKA (reference sequence).

This chain connects TRBV2 to TRBJ2-5, with unresolved D. The CDR3 runs 13 residues. The germline V gene encodes CDR1 SNHLY and CDR2 FYNNEI. Trimming took 1 base from V and 1 from J, leaving 4 bases between them. CDR3 sequence reads: CASSEEGQETQYF. In DNA, the CDR3 is TGTGCCAGCAGTGAAGAGGGCCAAGAGACCCAGTACTTC.

The rearrangement uses TRBV5-1 and TRBJ1-6; D ambiguous. Germline lookup yields CDR1 SGHRS and CDR2 YFSETQ. This CDR3 contains 15 residues. V shed 3 bases and J shed 7 bases, with 14 bases lying between them. In DNA form, the CDR3 reads TGCGCCAGCAGCTACTCGGAGTCACTGAATTCACCCCTCCACTTT. Its protein is CASSYSESLNSPLHF.

This clone occurred a few times. One end of the junction fails to match germline, which may point to a read error. The V gene is TRBV30, the J gene TRBJ1-2; 8 bases map to TRBD1. There are 12 residues in the CDR3. CDR1 is GTSNPN and CDR2 is SVGIG in the germline V gene (reference sequence). CDR3: CAWSPIGQGCTF. DNA for the CDR3: TGTGCCTGGAGTCCCATAGGACAGGGCTGCACCTTC.

This chain uses TRBV2 with TRBJ2-7; maybe TRBD2 (6 bases). CDR3 length equals 12 residues. Germline CDR1 SNHLY, CDR2 FYNNEI. V was clipped by 5 bases and J by 5 bases, with 10 bases between them. The CDR3 loop is CASSREWDEQYF. DNA of the CDR3: TGTGCCAGCAGTCGGGAGTGGGACGAGCAGTACTTC.

The chain links TRBV15 to TRBJ2-5; D is undetermined. V was trimmed by 7 bases and J by 1 base, leaving 13 bases between them. The CDR3 consists of 14 residues. CDR1 LNHNV and CDR2 YYDKDF come from the germline V gene (reference sequence). The CDR3 loop is CATTGTVFQETQYF. CDR3 sequence (DNA): TGTGCCACCACGGGCACAGTTTTCCAAGAGACCCAGTACTTC.

The chain has TRBV13 and TRBJ1-6; D might be TRBD1 (5 bases). This CDR3 contains 14 residues. CDR1 is PRHDT, CDR2 FYEKMQ, per germline (reference sequence). V was trimmed by 3 bases and J by 7 bases, leaving 10 bases between them. CDR3 in amino acids: CASSLGERNSPLHF. In DNA, the CDR3 is TGTGCCAGCAGCTTGGGGGAGAGGAATTCACCCCTCCACTTT.

This clone was counted between two and nine times. In nucleotides, the CDR3 is TGTGCCAGCAGCTTAGCCCTGATCTCCTACAATGAGCAGTTCTTC. Its translation: CASSLALISYNEQFF. The rearrangement joins TRBV7-9 to TRBJ2-1; D is unresolved. Germline CDR1 SEHNR, CDR2 FQNEAQ (reference sequence). The CDR3 runs 15 residues. Trimming removed 0 bases at V and 0 bases at J, with 6 bases between.

The CDR3: CASSQRTSLGAFF. The CDR3 DNA follows: TGTGCCAGCAGTCAACGGACTTCACTAGGAGCTTTCTTT. The chain joins TRBV2 to TRBJ1-1; D not resolved. The germline V and J ends were trimmed by 5 bases and 10 bases, with 17 bases remaining between them. Looked up from germline, CDR1 is SNHLY and CDR2 is FYNNEI. The CDR3 length is 13 residues.

The chain recombines TRBV18 with TRBJ1-1, with 7 nucleotides matching TRBD1. With V trimmed by 3 bases and J by 0 bases, 7 bases remained unmatched. CDR3 size: 16 residues. Germline V gene data show CDR1 as KGHSH and CDR2 as LQKENI. CDR3 in DNA: TGTGCCAGCTCACCTTCGACAGGGCAAATGAACACTGAAGCTTTCTTT. It translates to CASSPSTGQMNTEAFF.

The rearrangement links TRBV2 to TRBJ2-2; D is unresolved. The CDR3 consists of 12 residues. CDR1 is SNHLY and CDR2 is FYNNEI in the germline V gene. Trimming removed 5 bases at V and 3 bases at J, with 4 bases between. The CDR3 loop is CASSPDTGELFF. Written as DNA, the CDR3 is TGTGCCAGCAGTCCCGACACCGGGGAGCTGTTTTTT.

This rearrangement joins TRBV7-2 to TRBJ2-5, with D perhaps being TRBD1 or TRBD2 (5 bases each). V lost 1 base, J lost 5 bases, and 8 bases lay in between. Germline CDR1 is SGHTA and CDR2 is FQGNSA. The CDR3 runs to 13 residues. The CDR3 nucleotides read TGTGCCAGCAGCTTAGGAGGGGTGGAGACCCAGTACTTC. It codes for CASSLGGVETQYF.

This clone occurred a few times. V is TRBV29-1 and J is TRBJ1-5; D is possibly TRBD1 (5 bases). This CDR3 region has 13 residues. Germline CDR1 reads SQVTM; CDR2 reads ANQGSEA. The CDR3 sequence: CSGGGGRDQPQHF. Written as DNA, the CDR3 is TGCAGTGGCGGGGGGGGAAGAGATCAGCCCCAGCATTTT. The full variable domain, rest sourced from reference TRBV29-1 and TRBJ1-5, is SAVISQKPSRDICQRGTSLTIQCQVDSQVTMMFWYRQQPGQSLTLIATANQGSEATYESGFVIDKFPISRPNLTFSTLTVSNMSPEDSSIYLCSGGGGRDQPQHFGDGTRLSIL.

The chain recombines TRBV15 with TRBJ2-4; D remains unclear. This CDR3 is built from 14 residues. The V gene lost 0 bases and the J gene lost 0 bases, with 3 bases spanning the gap. Germline CDR1 is LNHNV and CDR2 is YYDKDF (reference sequence). The chain's CDR3 is CATSRDPAKNIQYF. Here the CDR3 DNA reads TGTGCCACCAGCAGAGACCCAGCCAAAAACATTCAGTACTTC.

The sample holds a few counts of this clone. The chain recombines TRBV7-2 with TRBJ2-7, with TRBD2 identical over 11 bases. V was pared by 4 bases and J by 0 bases, with 5 bases of the junction left unmatched. This CDR3 region has 16 residues. CDR1 and CDR2 from the germline V gene are SGHTA and FQGNSA. The CDR3: CASSSLLAGDSYEQYF. The DNA for the CDR3 is TGTGCCAGCAGCTCTCTACTAGCGGGGGACTCCTACGAGCAGTACTTC. Complete variable domain (other parts from reference TRBV7-2 and TRBJ2-7): GAGVSQSPSNKVTEKGKDVELRCDPISGHTALYWYRQSLGQGLEFLIYFQGNSAPDKSGLPSDRFSAERTGGSVSTLTIQRTQQEDSAVYLCASSSLLAGDSYEQYFGPGTRLTVT.

This clone was seen once. This chain links TRBV14 with TRBJ1-2, with D perhaps matching TRBD1 (6 bases). Trimming cost V 3 bases and J 2 bases, with 13 bases left between them. CDR1 SGHDN and CDR2 FVKESK come from the germline V gene. The CDR3 consists of 15 residues. CDR3 in amino acids: CASSHHGTGNYGYTF. The CDR3 nucleotides read TGTGCCAGCAGCCATCACGGAACAGGGAACTATGGCTACACCTTC.

This clone was observed a handful of times. The chain employs TRBV4-3 and TRBJ2-1; perhaps D is TRBD1 or TRBD2 (7 bases each). The germline V gene encodes CDR1 LGHNA and CDR2 YSLEER. The CDR3 contains 17 residues. With 4 bases removed from V and 4 bases from J, the gap between germline ends came to 20 bases. This CDR3 is CASSLQGGGGWYNEQFF. The CDR3 coding sequence is TGCGCCAGCAGCCTCCAAGGGGGCGGGGGCTGGTACAATGAGCAGTTCTTC.

The chain is built from TRBV4-2 and TRBJ2-3; 11 bases map to TRBD2. J gave up 6 bases and V 2 bases, and 7 bases lay outside the gene matches. Germline CDR1 LGHNA, CDR2 YNFKEQ. The CDR3 length is 16 residues. The CDR3 is CASSQRSGGDWDTQYF. The DNA of the CDR3 is TGTGCCAGCAGCCAACGTAGCGGGGGGGACTGGGATACGCAGTATTTT.

The V and J genes are TRBV30 and TRBJ1-5, with 7 nucleotides matching TRBD1. Germline V gene data show CDR1 as GTSNPN and CDR2 as SVGIG (reference sequence). Trimming took 6 bases from V and 3 from J; bases not matched to a gene: 2. This CDR3 has 12 residues. CDR3 region: CACDRDNQPQHF. The CDR3 DNA sequence: TGTGCCTGCGACAGGGACAATCAGCCCCAGCATTTT.

The J gene is TRBJ1-1, the V gene TRBV13; D unclear. Germline-derived CDR1 and CDR2 are PRHDT and FYEKMQ (reference sequence). Trimming left V 2 bases short and J 0 bases short, with 10 bases between. The CDR3 length is 15 residues. The DNA of the CDR3 is TGTGCCAGCAGCTTAAATGGCCATATGAACACTGAAGCTTTCTTT. Protein sequence: CASSLNGHMNTEAFF.

This clone was counted only a few times. The junction departs from germline at one end; a sequencing error may be responsible. The CDR3 DNA follows: TGTGCCAGCAGTTTAAGTCTGGGGAAAGGTCAGCTCTTC. Its protein is CASSLSLGKGQLF. This chain connects TRBV28 to TRBJ2-7; D is unclear. Germline V gene lookup returns CDR1 MDHEN and CDR2 SYDVKM. There are 13 residues in the CDR3.

This clone was detected a few times. This rearrangement joins TRBV25-1 to TRBJ2-3; D remains ambiguous. V lost 4 bases, J lost 6 bases, and 11 bases lay in between. This CDR3 has 13 amino acids. Germline V gene sequence: CDR1 MGHDK, CDR2 SYGVNS. The CDR3, as DNA: TGTGCCAGCAGTGCTCTAGGGCCGGATACGCAGTATTTT. This translates into CASSALGPDTQYF.

The genes are TRBV4-1 and TRBJ2-7; 8 nucleotides match TRBD2. The length of the CDR3 is 14 residues. V lost 1 base and J lost 2; bases outside the gene matches: 1. CDR1 MGHRA and CDR2 YSYEKL come from the germline V gene. CDR3 sequence: CASSQVAGPYEQYF. CDR3 DNA: TGCGCCAGCAGCCAAGTAGCGGGGCCCTACGAGCAGTACTTC.

This clone was seen a single time. The chain recombines TRBV25-1 with TRBJ2-7; a weak D match, TRBD2 (6 bases). The CDR3 runs 14 residues. The germline CDR1 and CDR2 sequences are MGHDK and SYGVNS. The V end was cut by 6 bases, the J end by 8 bases, with 20 bases between. DNA of the CDR3: TGTGCCAGCAGGACGGACCCTCCGCGGGGAAAGCAGTACTTC. Translation gives CASRTDPPRGKQYF.

This chain links TRBV5-1 with TRBJ1-2, with D uncertain. Germline-derived CDR1 and CDR2 are SGHRS and YFSETQ. Trimming took 1 base from V and 3 from J, leaving 10 bases between them. The CDR3 length is 14 residues. The CDR3 here is CASSLPGGDYGYTF. CDR3 bases: TGCGCCAGCAGCTTGCCGGGTGGCGACTATGGCTACACCTTC.